The T cell receptor (beta chain) under discussion was sequenced for a study of Graves' ophthalmopathy and Graves' hyperthyroidism. This clonotype was seen many times. Certain patients, namely those with other autoimmune diseases, uncontrolled infections, pregnancy or lactation, were excluded. The ends were cut back, 6 bases at V and 5 bases at J, with 10 bases in the middle. This CDR3 has 12 amino acids. Germline V gene lookup returns CDR1 LNHDA and CDR2 SQIVND (reference sequence). Scientists amplified the TCR beta CDR3 regions from RNA transcripts. The library came from an HTBI-primed first-round RT-PCR and a second-round multiplex PCR. Using its own MiXCR run on the multiplex PCR reads, TCRdb lists one record per CDR3 protein. The profile covers about 50,000 distinct CDR3 sequences, with approximately 50% appearing a single time and roughly 4.3% taken by the ten largest.

This sequence originates from an adult woman with Graves' ophthalmopathy. The material sequenced was peripheral blood. This chain uses TRBV19 with TRBJ2-5; D gene uncertain. The CDR3 protein is CASRKGLETQYF. For the CDR3, the DNA is TGTGCCAGTAGGAAAGGGTTGGAGACCCAGTACTTC.